Given below is one TCR beta chain in context. Its antigen is not known. TCRdb recomputed calls from the reads with MiXCR, one row per CDR3 protein. Among around 450,000 distinct CDR3 sequences, approximately 32% were seen once, and the ten largest hold roughly 15%. The CDR3 has 14 amino acids. The V gene's germline CDR1 is MNHNY and CDR2 SVGAGI (reference sequence). V gave up 5 bases and J gave up 3 bases, with 10 bases separating them. The record originates from a study of T cell repertoires in cytomegalovirus infection. Whole-study results and caveats: HLA-C-restricted, CMV-specific TCR beta clonotypes were dominant ex vivo. Accumulated public TCR beta family frequency recognized individuals carrying CMV together with the relevant HLA.

The TCR originated in a human donor in good health (CMV status not recorded). Some clones in this sample may be carry-over from other donors' samples. The sequencing sample was made of PBMCs. The V call is TRBV6-6, the J call TRBJ2-2; D is perhaps TRBD1 or TRBD2 (5 bases each). The CDR3 region is CASSPGAYTGELFF. CDR3 in DNA: TGTGCCAGCAGTCCCGGGGCGTACACCGGGGAGCTGTTTTTT.